A selection of T cell receptor beta chains follows, all from one sample in a study of shared clonotypes between healthy human individuals. Method: immunoSEQ multiplex PCR; TCRdb's copy keeps in-frame clones and lacks some. The table records about 800,000 clones, about 96% of them present only once. Sequencing used naive CD8+ T cells sorted from blood. Every receptor here comes from a man between 25 and 39 years old in good health. Both conserved end residues are part of each CDR3. Fields, in order: clone size, V gene, J gene, D gene, CDR3 protein, CDR3 DNA. The D gene is left open where the match is weak. Clone size is shown for a subset of rows, as once, few, many or a class of expanded clone.

.	TRBV7-6	TRBJ2-3	TRBD1	CASSSQGEGDTQYF	TGTGCCAGCAGCTCCCAGGGGGAAGGTGATACGCAGTATTTT
.	TRBV5-1	TRBJ2-7	TRBD1	CASSPTGSWYEQYF	TGCGCCAGCAGCCCGACAGGGTCCTGGTACGAGCAGTACTTC
.	TRBV19	TRBJ2-3	TRBD2	CASSRSSGSLDTQYF	TGTGCCAGTAGTCGGTCTAGCGGGAGTTTGGATACGCAGTATTTT
.	TRBV14	TRBJ2-7	.	CASSHLGSEQYF	TGTGCCAGCAGCCATCTGGGGTCCGAGCAGTACTTC
.	TRBV18	TRBJ2-7	.	CASSEGGPSYEQYF	TGTGCCAGCTCAGAGGGGGGGCCGTCCTACGAGCAGTACTTC
once	TRBV7-8	TRBJ2-7	.	CASSGYGTVADYEQYF	TGTGCCAGCAGCGGATATGGGACTGTCGCGGACTACGAGCAGTACTTC
.	TRBV7-9	TRBJ2-1	.	CASSPGTHNEQFF	TGTGCCAGCAGCCCAGGGACCCACAATGAGCAGTTCTTC
.	TRBV27	TRBJ1-2	.	CASSLSATRGYTF	TGTGCCAGCAGTTTATCGGCAACTCGAGGCTACACCTTC
.	TRBV7-9	TRBJ2-7	TRBD1	CASSPTGAEQYF	TGTGCCAGCAGCCCCACAGGGGCCGAGCAGTACTTC
.	TRBV25-1	TRBJ2-7	.	CASSAYEQYF	TGTGCCAGCAGTGCCTACGAGCAGTACTTC
.	TRBV7-9	TRBJ1-1	TRBD1	CASSLGRTGVPEAFF	TGTGCCAGCAGCTTAGGGAGGACAGGGGTCCCTGAAGCTTTCTTT
.	TRBV7-8	TRBJ2-2	.	CASSSLFSTPNTGELFF	TGTGCCAGCAGCTCCCTATTTAGTACCCCCAACACCGGGGAGCTGTTTTTT
.	TRBV11-2	TRBJ1-2	.	CASSLGPTGPYGYTF	TGTGCCAGCAGCTTAGGCCCGACAGGCCCCTATGGCTACACCTTC
.	TRBV9	TRBJ1-2	TRBD1	CASSVVPATTDRDRANYGYTF	TGTGCCAGCAGCGTAGTCCCAGCTACGACGGACAGGGATCGGGCTAACTATGGCTACACCTTC
.	TRBV10-1	TRBJ2-7	TRBD1	CASSESVTGSIYEQYF	TGCGCCAGCAGTGAGTCCGTGACAGGGTCAATTTACGAGCAGTACTTC
.	TRBV7-9	TRBJ1-1	TRBD1	CASSPKTGLVTEAFF	TGTGCCAGCAGCCCGAAGACAGGGCTGGTCACTGAAGCTTTCTTT
.	TRBV5-8	TRBJ2-7	TRBD2	CASSPRLAGVLYEQYF	TGTGCCAGCAGCCCGAGACTAGCGGGAGTCCTCTACGAGCAGTACTTC
.	TRBV7-6	TRBJ2-3	.	CASSRELGWGTDTQYF	TGTGCCAGCAGCCGAGAACTAGGTTGGGGCACAGATACGCAGTATTTT
once	TRBV6-1	TRBJ2-1	TRBD2	CASSDPLGTSTNEQFF	TGTGCCAGCAGTGACCCGTTGGGGACTAGCACAAATGAGCAGTTCTTC
.	TRBV27	TRBJ2-3	.	CASSLAPTRTDTQYF	TGTGCCAGCAGTTTAGCGCCTACCCGCACAGATACGCAGTATTTT
.	TRBV9	TRBJ2-7	.	CASSVWDGPSYEQYF	TGTGCCAGCAGCGTTTGGGACGGCCCCTCCTACGAGCAGTACTTC